This T cell receptor beta chain emerged from a study of identical twins' blood T cells. V lost 10 bases to trimming and J lost 10 bases, with 14 bases between them. The CDR3 sequence is 12 residues long. TCRdb re-analysed the 5' RACE reads in MiXCR, keeping a single row per CDR3 protein. The repertoire has about 370,000 distinct CDR3 sequences, roughly 31% of them found once; the top ten carry around 5.6%. The specimen was PBMCs. The TCR originated in a woman between 18 and 50 years old in good health. J is TRBJ1-6 and V is TRBV12-3 or TRBV12-4; D gene unclear. CDR3 sequence reads: CATAGETSPLHF. CDR3 DNA sequence: TGTGCCACCGCGGGCGAAACCTCACCCCTCCACTTT.